The 21 T cell receptor beta chains below come from one sample, sequenced in a study of T-cell memory formation after mild COVID-19. TCRdb passed the 5' RACE reads through MiXCR, listing each CDR3 protein once. The sample contains about 470,000 distinct CDR3 sequences, more than 20% of which appear only once. Input material: PBMCs or a T cell subset sorted from them (not recorded which). These receptors were obtained from an adult woman who had mild COVID-19 (a few samples of this study predate the infection). Cell type and time point are not known.

V usage is TRBV5-1 and J usage is TRBJ2-7, with D possibly matching TRBD2 (5 bases). The CDR3 contains 15 residues. Trimming shortened V by 4 bases and J by 2 bases, and 16 bases separated the two germline ends. CDR1 SGHRS and CDR2 YFSETQ come from the germline V gene. CDR3 region: CASSTGNQATYEQYF. CDR3 DNA sequence: TGCGCCAGCAGCACCGGGAATCAGGCCACCTACGAGCAGTACTTC.

This sequence joins TRBV12-3 or TRBV12-4 and TRBJ2-5, with 10 bases fitting TRBD2. The CDR3 length is 18 residues. V shed 3 bases, J shed 3 bases, and the junction held 13 bases outside the gene matches. CDR3 region: CASSLNARGLAVEETQYF. DNA for the CDR3: TGTGCCAGCAGTTTGAACGCCCGCGGACTAGCGGTGGAAGAGACCCAGTACTTC.

This clonotype has more than one count but fewer than ten. The CDR3 here is CASSLGSGLAGEETQYF. CDR3 nucleotides: TGTGCCAGCAGCTTGGGGTCGGGACTAGCGGGAGAAGAGACCCAGTACTTC. This chain connects TRBV5-8 to TRBJ2-5, with 14 bases that match TRBD2. The germline gives CDR1 SGHTS, CDR2 YDEGEE. CDR3 length: 17 amino acids. V shed 0 bases, J shed 3 bases, and the junction held 4 bases outside the gene matches.

This sequence joins TRBV15 and TRBJ1-5; D unresolved. Deletions cut 5 bases from V and 2 bases from J, with 16 bases between. The CDR3 is 16 amino acids. Germline V CDR1 and CDR2: LNHNV, YYDKDF (reference sequence). The CDR3: CATSGTELGGNQPQHF. In DNA, the CDR3 is TGTGCCACCAGCGGAACAGAGTTAGGAGGCAATCAGCCCCAGCATTTT.

This clonotype turned up a few times. This chain links TRBV5-1 with TRBJ2-1, with 8 bases lining up with TRBD1. Germline V gene sequence: CDR1 SGHRS, CDR2 YFSETQ. The junction had 7 bases not matched to a gene; V was cut back by 4 bases and J by 7 bases. CDR3 length: 14 amino acids. The CDR3, as DNA: TGCGCCAGCAGCCAGGGGGCGCATGGGAATGAGCAGTTCTTC. Translating gives CASSQGAHGNEQFF.

This rearrangement joins TRBV15 to TRBJ1-4; weak D call: TRBD1 (5 bases). The length of the CDR3 is 17 residues. CDR1 and CDR2 (germline): LNHNV, YYDKDF (reference sequence). Trimming removed 8 bases at V and 0 bases at J, with 19 bases between. DNA for the CDR3: TGTGCCACCCCCTACCTAGGGACCCTAACAACTAATGAAAAACTGTTTTTT. The encoded protein is CATPYLGTLTTNEKLFF.

Turning to this clonotype: A much larger clone differs from this one at a single base, so this may be a read error. The V and J genes are TRBV20-1 and TRBJ2-1; no clear D. The CDR3 is 11 residues long. Germline V gives CDR1 DFQATT, CDR2 SNEGSKA (reference sequence). CDR3 sequence reads: CSASSYNEQLF. DNA for the CDR3: TGCAGTGCTAGCTCCTACAATGAGCAGCTCTTC.

CDR3 DNA sequence: TGCGCCAGCAGCGGCCGGCAGGGGGCTTCCTACGAGCAGTACTTC. As protein: CASSGRQGASYEQYF. The gene calls are TRBV4-1 and TRBJ2-7; 8 positions match TRBD1. CDR1 is MGHRA and CDR2 is YSYEKL in the germline V gene. V shed 5 bases, J shed 1 base, and the junction held 7 bases outside the gene matches. This CDR3 spans 15 amino acids.

Comments on this clonotype: One end of the junction is discordant with germline, which a read error may explain. V is TRBV18 and J is TRBJ2-7; 9 bases match TRBD1. CDR3 length: 15 amino acids. CDR1 and CDR2 from the germline V gene are KGHSH and LQKENI. As DNA, the CDR3 is TGTGCCAGCTCCCCACTACAGGGGGCGTCCTACGAGCAGTACTTC. This translates into CASSPLQGASYEQYF.

The rearrangement joins TRBV24-1 to TRBJ2-3, with D uncertain. Per the germline V gene, CDR1 is KGHDR and CDR2 is SFDVKD. CDR3 length: 13 residues. The ends were cut back, 3 bases at V and 9 bases at J, with 12 bases in the middle. The DNA for the CDR3 is TGTGCCACCAGTGATCCCCCCGTCGGGACGCAGTATTTT. Translated, it gives CATSDPPVGTQYF.

This clonotype was recorded a few times. This rearrangement joins TRBV5-1 to TRBJ2-5, with D possibly matching TRBD1 (6 bases). Germline V gives CDR1 SGHRS, CDR2 YFSETQ. V was cut by 0 bases and J by 1 base, with 10 bases left in between. This CDR3 contains 15 residues. CDR3 loop: CASSLGDTSQETQYF. In DNA, the CDR3 is TGCGCCAGCAGCTTGGGGGACACTAGCCAAGAGACCCAGTACTTC. Complete variable domain (other parts from reference TRBV5-1 and TRBJ2-5): KAGVTQTPRYLIKTRGQQVTLSCSPISGHRSVSWYQQTPGQGLQFLFEYFSETQRNKGNFPGRFSGRQFSNSRSEMNVSTLELGDSALYLCASSLGDTSQETQYFGPGTRLLVL.

The chain uses TRBV29-1 and TRBJ1-1, with no clear D. Germline V gives CDR1 SQVTM, CDR2 ANQGSEA. The CDR3 runs to 14 residues. The ends were cut back, 7 bases at V and 1 base at J, with 16 bases in the middle. The CDR3 DNA reads as TGCAGCGCCCGGTACGATGGGTGGAACACTGAAGCTTTCTTT. Translated, it gives CSARYDGWNTEAFF.

This clonotype was detected once. The J gene is TRBJ2-5, the V gene TRBV9; 8 positions match TRBD1. Germline V gives CDR1 SGDLS, CDR2 YYNGEE. CDR3 length: 16 residues. The ends lost 0 bases at V and 5 bases at J; junction bases unmatched: 9. Here the CDR3 DNA reads TGTGCCAGCAGCGTAGCGTGGTCCAGGGGGCCTGAGACCCAGTACTTC. Translating gives CASSVAWSRGPETQYF.

The V call is TRBV6-2 or TRBV6-3, the J call TRBJ2-2, with 11 positions matching TRBD2. The V and J ends lost 5 bases and 2 bases, in that order; junction bases with no gene match: 10. From germline, CDR1 is MNHEY and CDR2 SVGEGT. The CDR3 sequence is 18 residues long. The CDR3, as DNA: TGTGCCAGCAGTAACAACATGGGACTAGCGGCAAACACCGGGGAGCTGTTTTTT. Translation gives CASSNNMGLAANTGELFF.

This clonotype was recorded only once. The rearrangement joins TRBV6-1 to TRBJ2-7; D is uncertain. The CDR3 spans 14 residues. Germline-derived CDR1 and CDR2 are MNHNS and SASEGT. V lost 1 base and J 0 bases, leaving 7 bases between the germline ends. The CDR3 spells CASSEVTVSYEQYF. The CDR3 DNA follows: TGTGCCAGCAGTGAAGTAACGGTCTCCTACGAGCAGTACTTC.

The chain carries TRBV5-1 and TRBJ2-7; either TRBD1 or TRBD2 may supply D (7 bases each). CDR1 is SGHRS and CDR2 is YFSETQ in the germline V gene. Trimming removed 4 bases at V and 4 bases at J, with 12 bases between. The CDR3 runs 13 residues. The CDR3 region has the DNA TGCGCCAGCAGCCCAGCGGGACAGTACGAGCAGTACTTC. The encoded protein is CASSPAGQYEQYF.

This clonotype was recorded once. The chain has TRBV7-6 and TRBJ2-5, with 7 positions matching TRBD2. Germline V gives CDR1 SGHVS, CDR2 FNYEAQ. V shed 0 bases and J 2 bases; nucleotides not matched to a gene: 6. This CDR3 spans 16 amino acids. CDR3 coding DNA: TGTGCCAGCAGCTTAGCGTTGACGGGGGGACAAGAGACCCAGTACTTC. This translates into CASSLALTGGQETQYF.

This clonotype was observed at least ten times. This rearrangement joins TRBV2 to TRBJ2-1; no firm D call. With 7 bases removed from V and 7 bases from J, the gap between germline ends came to 14 bases. This CDR3 spans 13 amino acids. Germline CDR1 SNHLY, CDR2 FYNNEI. The CDR3 nucleotides are TGTGCCAGCACTCCTCTCTCCAATAATGAGCAGTTCTTC. Translated: CASTPLSNNEQFF.

This chain uses TRBV5-1 with TRBJ2-1, with D tentatively TRBD2 (7 bases). CDR3 length equals 15 residues. Germline CDR1 SGHRS, CDR2 YFSETQ. The germline V and J ends were trimmed by 0 bases and 6 bases, with 13 bases remaining between them. In DNA form, the CDR3 reads TGCGCCAGCAGCTTGGGGGGGGGCAGCCCCAATGAGCAGTTCTTC. Protein product: CASSLGGGSPNEQFF. Filled out from reference TRBV5-1 and TRBJ2-1, the complete variable domain reads KAGVTQTPRYLIKTRGQQVTLSCSPISGHRSVSWYQQTPGQGLQFLFEYFSETQRNKGNFPGRFSGRQFSNSRSEMNVSTLELGDSALYLCASSLGGGSPNEQFFGPGTRLTVL.

This clonotype was counted between two and nine times. The V call is TRBV7-2, the J call TRBJ1-1; D ambiguous. CDR3 length: 13 amino acids. CDR1 is SGHTA, CDR2 FQGNSA, per germline. Deletions cut 11 bases from V and 5 bases from J, with 18 bases between. The CDR3 sequence: CAGESAGWTEAFF. The CDR3 DNA follows: TGTGCCGGGGAGAGCGCGGGCTGGACTGAAGCTTTCTTT.

This clonotype was observed a few times. CDR3 sequence (DNA): TGTGCCAGCAGCCACGGACAGGGGGGGCCCGGGGAGCTGTTTTTT. It codes for CASSHGQGGPGELFF. The chain recombines TRBV11-2 with TRBJ2-2; TRBD1 aligns across 10 bases. Trimming took 5 bases from V and 6 from J; bases not matched to a gene: 6. CDR1 and CDR2 from the germline V gene are SGHAT and FQNNGV. The CDR3 is 15 residues long.